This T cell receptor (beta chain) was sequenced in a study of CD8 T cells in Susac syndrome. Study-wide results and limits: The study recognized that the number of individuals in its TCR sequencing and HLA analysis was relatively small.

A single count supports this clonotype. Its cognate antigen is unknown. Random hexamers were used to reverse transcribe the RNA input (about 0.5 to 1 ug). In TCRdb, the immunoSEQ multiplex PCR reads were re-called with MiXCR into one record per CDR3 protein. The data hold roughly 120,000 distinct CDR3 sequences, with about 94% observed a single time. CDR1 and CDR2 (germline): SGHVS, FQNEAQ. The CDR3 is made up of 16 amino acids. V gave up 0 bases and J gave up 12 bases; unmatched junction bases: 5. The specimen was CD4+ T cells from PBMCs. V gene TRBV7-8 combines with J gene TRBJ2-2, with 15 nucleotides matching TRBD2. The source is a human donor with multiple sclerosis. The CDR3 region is CASSLAGLAGGWKLFF. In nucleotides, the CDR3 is TGTGCCAGCAGCTTAGCGGGACTAGCGGGGGGCTGGAAGCTGTTTTTT.